This TCR beta chain derives from a study of blood T cell repertoires in COVID-19. The assay was immunoSEQ multiplex PCR, and TCRdb's table has in-frame clones only and misses some. The data show about 310,000 clones, roughly 84% seen once. In germline, CDR1 is SEHNR, CDR2 FQNEAQ (reference sequence). V lost 9 bases to trimming and J lost 5 bases, with 25 bases between them. This CDR3 spans 16 amino acids. The receptor's source is a man in his fifties or sixties with active or convalescent COVID-19. The J gene is TRBJ2-5, the V gene TRBV7-9, with D possibly TRBD2 on 6 matching bases. Sample: peripheral blood. The CDR3 region is CASGGGAGILGETQYF. DNA for the CDR3: TGTGCCAGTGGAGGAGGGGCGGGGATCTTAGGCGAGACCCAGTACTTC.